The rows below give T cell receptor beta chains drawn from one sample of a study of blood T cells in healthy people across ages. TCRdb analysed the 5' RACE reads with MiXCR anew, one entry per CDR3 protein. This table has around 1,600,000 distinct CDR3 sequences, approximately 43% appearing once. The specimen was blood. These receptors originate from a woman aged 18 to 35 in good health. Each CDR3 is given with its conserved first and last residue. The D gene is left open where the match is weak. Not every row has a clone size; where given, it reads once, few, many or a size class.

>-|-|TRBV12-3/TRBV12-4|TRBJ1-1
CASSGWENTEAFF
TGTGCCAGCTCTGGCTGGGAGAACACTGAAGCTTTCTTT
>TRBD2|-|TRBV2|TRBJ2-1
CASSVASGGADEQFF
TGTGCCAGCAGTGTGGCTAGCGGGGGGGCCGATGAGCAGTTCTTC
>-|-|TRBV30|TRBJ2-1
CAGSVAVWQFF
TGTGCCGGGAGTGTAGCGGTATGGCAGTTCTTC
>-|-|TRBV2|TRBJ2-3
CAESQENVGTDTQYF
TGTGCCGAATCTCAGGAGAACGTGGGCACAGATACGCAGTATTTT
>-|few|TRBV4-1|TRBJ2-3
CASSQGLLRTDTQYF
TGCGCCAGCAGCCAAGGCCTGCTCCGGACAGATACGCAGTATTTT
>-|few|TRBV12-3/TRBV12-4|TRBJ2-3
CASSGGPNTQYF
TGTGCCAGCAGCGGGGGACCGAATACGCAGTATTTT
>TRBD1|-|TRBV6-5|TRBJ2-1
CASSYLGTGYNEQFF
TGTGCCAGCAGTTACCTGGGGACAGGCTACAATGAGCAGTTCTTC
>-|few|TRBV20-1|TRBJ2-3
CSAPLPRQSSTDTQYF
TGCAGTGCTCCCCTCCCGAGACAGTCTAGCACAGATACGCAGTATTTT
>-|many|TRBV29-1|TRBJ2-1
CSARRRRINEQFF
TGCAGCGCCCGCCGGAGGAGGATTAATGAGCAGTTCTTC
>TRBD1|few|TRBV4-3|TRBJ1-2
CASSTRTGSWEGYTF
TGCGCCAGTAGTACTAGGACAGGGTCTTGGGAAGGCTACACCTTC
>-|few|TRBV20-1|TRBJ2-1
CSAPLAHNEQFF
TGCAGTGCTCCCTTGGCCCACAATGAGCAGTTCTTC
>-|once|TRBV7-9|TRBJ2-1
CASTGRADYNEQFF
TGTGCCAGCACGGGACGAGCGGATTACAATGAGCAGTTCTTC
>-|-|TRBV4-3|TRBJ2-1
CAGGQDLGRRYNEQFF
TGCGCCGGCGGCCAAGATTTAGGGCGCAGATACAATGAGCAGTTCTTC
>-|once|TRBV6-1|TRBJ2-2
CASTPQGFANTGELFF
TGTGCCAGCACTCCACAGGGATTTGCGAACACCGGGGAGCTGTTTTTT
>TRBD2|-|TRBV12-3/TRBV12-4|TRBJ2-1
CASTFSGGGSYNEQFF
TGTGCCAGCACCTTTAGCGGGGGGGGCTCCTACAATGAGCAGTTCTTC
>-|few|TRBV6-2/TRBV6-3|TRBJ2-7
CASRGVDSAYEQYF
TGTGCCAGCAGAGGAGTCGACAGCGCCTACGAGCAGTACTTC
>-|few|TRBV6-5|TRBJ2-1
CASSSKGGGPNEQFF
TGTGCCAGCAGTTCCAAGGGGGGAGGGCCCAATGAGCAGTTCTTC
>-|-|TRBV30|TRBJ1-2
CAWSWGEWSGYTF
TGTGCCTGGAGCTGGGGAGAATGGTCCGGCTACACCTTC
>-|few|TRBV20-1|TRBJ2-7
CSAAKPGGHYEQYF
TGCAGTGCCGCCAAACCAGGGGGGCACTACGAGCAGTACTTC
>TRBD2|-|TRBV14|TRBJ2-1
CASSQGFTGGTYNEQFF
TGTGCCAGCAGCCAAGGTTTTACGGGGGGAACCTACAATGAGCAGTTCTTC
>-|-|TRBV6-5|TRBJ1-1
CASSYGVGTTEAFF
TGTGCCAGCAGTTACGGGGTCGGGACCACTGAAGCTTTCTTT
>-|-|TRBV20-1|TRBJ1-4
CSARRQGEKLFF
TGCAGTGCTAGGCGGCAGGGAGAAAAACTGTTTTTT
>TRBD1|-|TRBV20-1|TRBJ1-5
CSARKPRQGLINQPQHF
TGCAGTGCTAGAAAACCCCGACAGGGGTTGATTAATCAGCCCCAGCATTTT
>TRBD1|few|TRBV20-1|TRBJ2-1
CSAEGQVGGEQFF
TGCAGTGCAGAGGGACAGGTCGGGGGTGAGCAGTTCTTC
>-|-|TRBV7-6|TRBJ1-5
CASSSSQGRSNQPQHF
TGTGCCAGCAGCTCCTCCCAGGGTCGGAGCAATCAGCCCCAGCATTTT
>TRBD1|many|TRBV7-9|TRBJ2-3
CASSTGQGLDTQYF
TGTGCCAGCAGCACAGGACAGGGTCTAGATACGCAGTATTTT
>-|-|TRBV27|TRBJ1-1
CASGLGGELTEAFF
TGTGCCAGTGGGTTGGGGGGGGAACTCACTGAAGCTTTCTTT
>-|-|TRBV18|TRBJ2-1
CASSLGGGGDEQFF
TGTGCCAGCTCGCTGGGGGGAGGAGGCGATGAGCAGTTCTTC
>-|few|TRBV10-3|TRBJ2-3
CAIRRETSTDTQYF
TGTGCCATCAGACGGGAGACTAGCACAGATACGCAGTATTTT
>TRBD1|-|TRBV6-1|TRBJ2-7
CASSAETGYYEQYF
TGTGCCAGCAGTGCTGAGACAGGGTACTACGAGCAGTACTTC
>TRBD1|-|TRBV4-3|TRBJ1-1
CASSQPGQTNTEAFF
TGCGCCAGCAGCCAGCCGGGACAGACGAACACTGAAGCTTTCTTT
>-|medium-sized|TRBV4-3|TRBJ2-7
CASSQDQGWYEQYF
TGCGCCAGCAGCCAAGATCAGGGTTGGTACGAGCAGTACTTC
>-|-|TRBV25-1|TRBJ1-1
CASSDSREGGTEAFF
TGTGCCAGCAGTGATAGTAGGGAGGGAGGCACTGAAGCTTTCTTT
>TRBD2|-|TRBV11-1|TRBJ2-1
CASSLVLAGVWEEQFF
TGTGCCAGCAGCTTAGTGCTAGCGGGAGTTTGGGAGGAGCAGTTCTTC
>-|-|TRBV6-2/TRBV6-3|TRBJ2-1
CASSRLSYNEQFF
TGTGCCAGCAGCAGGCTCTCCTACAATGAGCAGTTCTTC
>TRBD2|few|TRBV7-9|TRBJ2-7
CASTGTSGGSSYEQYF
TGTGCCAGCACCGGGACTAGCGGGGGGAGCTCCTACGAGCAGTACTTC
>TRBD2|-|TRBV20-1|TRBJ2-3
CSARILAGGADTQYF
TGCAGTGCTAGAATACTAGCGGGAGGGGCAGATACGCAGTATTTT
>TRBD1|-|TRBV25-1|TRBJ1-2
CASSGTGGVYGYTF
TGTGCCAGCAGTGGGACAGGGGGCGTCTATGGCTACACCTTC
>TRBD1|-|TRBV6-1|TRBJ2-5
CASSGWTGFGETQYF
TGTGCCAGCAGTGGATGGACAGGGTTCGGAGAGACCCAGTACTTC
>-|-|TRBV3-1|TRBJ2-3
CASSQEPEGLDTQYF
TGTGCCAGCAGCCAAGAGCCAGAAGGCCTAGATACGCAGTATTTT
>TRBD1|few|TRBV29-1|TRBJ1-1
CGGRDRAPGSAFF
TGCGGTGGTAGAGACAGGGCTCCCGGGAGCGCTTTCTTT
>-|-|TRBV20-1|TRBJ1-1
CSTTNTELRTEAFF
TGCAGTACTACCAATACAGAGTTGCGCACTGAAGCTTTCTTT
>-|-|TRBV27|TRBJ1-6
CASSLGRINSPLHF
TGTGCCAGCAGTCTGGGACGGATTAATTCACCCCTCCACTTT
>TRBD2|few|TRBV5-1|TRBJ2-3
CASSTAGLAGDTDTQYF
TGCGCCAGCAGCACCGCCGGACTAGCGGGGGACACAGATACGCAGTATTTT
>TRBD1|-|TRBV12-3/TRBV12-4|TRBJ2-1
CASSHRGPYNEQFF
TGTGCCAGCAGTCACAGGGGACCCTACAATGAGCAGTTCTTC
>TRBD1|once|TRBV20-1|TRBJ1-5
CSARETTGGWSNQPQHF
TGCAGTGCTAGAGAGACCACAGGGGGCTGGAGCAATCAGCCCCAGCATTTT
>TRBD1|few|TRBV7-9|TRBJ1-2
CASSLAVSGGAYGYTF
TGTGCCAGCAGCTTAGCGGTCTCAGGGGGCGCGTATGGCTACACCTTC
>TRBD1|few|TRBV6-5|TRBJ2-7
CASSYSSGTGVEQYF
TGTGCCAGCAGTTATTCATCCGGGACAGGGGTCGAGCAGTACTTC
>-|few|TRBV7-9|TRBJ2-7
CASSLAGSLTYEQYF
TGTGCCAGCAGCTTAGCGGGCTCCCTCACCTACGAGCAGTACTTC
>-|-|TRBV30|TRBJ2-7
CAWSVSGDEQYF
TGTGCCTGGAGTGTATCCGGGGACGAGCAGTACTTC